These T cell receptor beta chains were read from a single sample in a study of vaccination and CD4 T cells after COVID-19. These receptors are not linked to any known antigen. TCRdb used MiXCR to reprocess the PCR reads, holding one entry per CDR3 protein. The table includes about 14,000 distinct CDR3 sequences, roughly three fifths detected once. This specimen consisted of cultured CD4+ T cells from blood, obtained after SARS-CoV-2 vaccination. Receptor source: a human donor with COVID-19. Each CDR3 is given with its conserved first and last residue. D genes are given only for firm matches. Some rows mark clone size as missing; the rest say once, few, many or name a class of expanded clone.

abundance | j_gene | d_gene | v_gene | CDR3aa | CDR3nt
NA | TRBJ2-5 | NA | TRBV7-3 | CASSPTGGEETQYF | TGTGCCAGCAGCCCTACGGGCGGGGAAGAGACCCAGTACTTC
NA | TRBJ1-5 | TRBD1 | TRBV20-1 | CSARDKGALGNQPQHF | TGCAGTGCTAGAGATAAGGGGGCTTTAGGCAATCAGCCCCAGCATTTT
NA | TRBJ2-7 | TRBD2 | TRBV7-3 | CASSFSGGPLYEQYF | TGTGCCAGCAGCTTTTCGGGGGGGCCTCTCTACGAGCAGTACTTC
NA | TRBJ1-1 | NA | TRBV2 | CASSGWWGSTEAFF | TGTGCCAGCAGTGGTTGGTGGGGGTCCACTGAAGCTTTCTTT
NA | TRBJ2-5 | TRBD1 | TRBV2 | CASSEGQGGETQYF | TGTGCCAGCAGTGAGGGACAGGGGGGCGAGACCCAGTACTTC
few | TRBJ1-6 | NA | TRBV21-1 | CASSNTASGNNSYNSPLHF | TGTGCCAGCAGCAATACGGCTAGTGGCAATAACTCCTATAATTCACCCCTCCACTTT
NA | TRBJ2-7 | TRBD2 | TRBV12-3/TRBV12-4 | CASRTSGSSYEQYF | TGTGCCAGCAGAACTAGCGGAAGCTCCTACGAGCAGTACTTC
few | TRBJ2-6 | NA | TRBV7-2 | CASLGQGRVSGANVLTF | TGTGCCAGCCTAGGGCAGGGGAGGGTCTCTGGGGCCAACGTCCTGACTTTC
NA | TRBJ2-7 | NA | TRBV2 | CASSPRAYEQYF | TGTGCCAGCAGCCCGAGGGCCTACGAGCAGTACTTC
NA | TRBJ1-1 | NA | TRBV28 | CASSAPGALTEAFF | TGTGCCAGCAGTGCGCCCGGGGCCCTGACTGAAGCTTTCTTT
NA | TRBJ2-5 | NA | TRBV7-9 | CASSLRTEQETQYF | TGTGCCAGCAGCCTTCGGACAGAACAAGAGACCCAGTACTTC